The 31 T cell receptor beta chains listed next were all sequenced from one sample in a study of response to subunit inactivated influenza vaccine (dated by TCRdb to the late 2010s). To prepare the library, RT-PCR was applied. TCRdb names Illumina HiSeq 2500 as the instrument used. TCRdb applied fastp at Q25 and MiXCR to the public reads, then kept only in-frame beta chains. Records with the same CDR3 protein are collapsed into one entry carrying the most frequent genes and DNA. In this sample the table shows around 650,000 distinct CDR3 sequences, 15% to 18% of which occur a single time. The ten largest clones add up to around 10% of the sample. Specimen: PBMCs from blood, collected approximately 13 days after vaccination. These receptors were obtained from a man between 45 and 60 years old who received an inactivated influenza vaccine. Donor details come from another sample of the same person, matched by shared clones.

In its sample, this clonotype was seen a few times. This chain uses TRBV2 with TRBJ1-1; no clear D. Germline V gene sequence: CDR1 SNHLY, CDR2 FYNNEI. Trimming removed 6 bases from V and 7 bases from J, with 9 bases in between. The CDR3 covers 11 residues. This chain's CDR3 is CASSLQSEAFF. CDR3 in DNA: TGTGCCAGCAGCCTACAAAGTGAAGCTTTCTTT.

This clonotype was observed a few times. V gene TRBV7-2 combines with J gene TRBJ1-5; no clear D gene. This CDR3 region has 14 residues. The germline V and J ends were trimmed by 5 bases and 0 bases, with 8 bases remaining between them. From germline, CDR1 is SGHTA and CDR2 FQGNSA. This CDR3 reads CASSPLYSNQPQHF. Here the CDR3 DNA reads TGTGCCAGCAGCCCCCTTTATAGCAATCAGCCCCAGCATTTT.

This clonotype was recorded a few times. J is TRBJ1-4 and V is TRBV11-1; D perhaps matches TRBD1 (6 bases). Germline loops: CDR1 SGHAT, CDR2 FQDESV (reference sequence). Trimming took off 6 bases at V and 8 bases at J, with 16 bases between the two ends. CDR3 size: 14 residues. Written as DNA, the CDR3 is TGTGCCAGCAGTCGGGACCAACAGGGAGAAAAACTGTTTTTT. It yields the protein CASSRDQQGEKLFF. The variable domain in full, completed from reference TRBV11-1 and TRBJ1-4, reads EAEVAQSPRYKITEKSQAVAFWCDPISGHATLYWYRQILGQGPELLVQFQDESVVDDSQLPKDRFSAERLKGVDSTLKIQPAELGDSAMYLCASSRDQQGEKLFFGSGTQLSVL.

V is TRBV7-3 and J is TRBJ2-2, with a possible D match to TRBD1 (7 bases). Deletions cut 0 bases from V and 4 bases from J, with 9 bases between. Per germline, CDR1 SGHTA and CDR2 FQGTGA. CDR3 length: 15 amino acids. As DNA, the CDR3 is TGTGCCAGCAGCTTAACCCAGGGGGGCACCGGGGAGCTGTTTTTT. This codes for CASSLTQGGTGELFF.

At least ten counts were recorded for this clonotype. This sequence joins TRBV5-5 and TRBJ2-7; 7 nucleotides agree with TRBD1. The trim removed 0 bases at V and 2 bases at J, leaving 5 bases unmatched. This CDR3 comprises 15 residues. Per germline, CDR1 SGHKS and CDR2 YYEKEE (reference sequence). The CDR3 DNA reads as TGTGCCAGCAGCTTGGAAGTCCAGGGGGCCTACGAGCAGTACTTC. Amino acids: CASSLEVQGAYEQYF.

J is TRBJ2-7 and V is TRBV4-1; 10 bases fit TRBD1. The CDR3 length is 15 residues. V was clipped by 4 bases and J by 4 bases; unmatched bases: 7. CDR1 MGHRA and CDR2 YSYEKL come from the germline V gene. The CDR3 DNA follows: TGCGCCAGCAGCCCCGAGGGACAGGGGACTTACGAGCAGTACTTC. It specifies CASSPEGQGTYEQYF.

This clonotype has a handful of counts. The chain has TRBV7-2 and TRBJ2-3; no reliable D call. Per germline, CDR1 SGHTA and CDR2 FQGNSA. The CDR3 sequence is 16 residues long. Deletions cut 0 bases from V and 0 bases from J, with 10 bases between. CDR3 coding DNA: TGTGCCAGCAGCTTAGCCCCTTTTACTAGCACAGATACGCAGTATTTT. This encodes CASSLAPFTSTDTQYF.

This chain connects TRBV12-1 to TRBJ2-3; TRBD2 is taken as the D call from the table, unchecked against the DNA. TRBV12-1 is shown as a pseudogene. CDR3 length: 19 amino acids. CDR3 in DNA: TGTGCCAGCAGTCTATCCCCTTGGCCCGGACTAGCGGTCCCAGATACGCAGTATTTT. Translation: CASSLSPWPGLAVPDTQYF.

The sample holds a few counts of this clonotype. The CDR3 loop is CASSSRLVYNEQFF. CDR3 bases: TGTGCCAGCAGCTCCCGGCTCGTCTACAATGAGCAGTTCTTC. The chain uses TRBV7-2 and TRBJ2-1, with unresolved D. The V end was cut by 4 bases, the J end by 3 bases, with 10 bases between. CDR3 length: 14 amino acids. Germline CDR1 and CDR2: SGHTA and FQGNSA.

V and J are TRBV2 and TRBJ2-1; D uncertain. The CDR3 totals 12 residues. The germline V gene has CDR1 SNHLY and CDR2 FYNNEI. Trimming left V 7 bases short and J 4 bases short, with 8 bases between. In DNA, the CDR3 is TGTGCCAGCACCCCTGAATACAATGAGCAGTTCTTC. Amino acids: CASTPEYNEQFF.

This clonotype was counted only a few times. The J gene is TRBJ1-2, the V gene TRBV7-2, with D maybe TRBD1 (6 bases). V was clipped by 5 bases and J by 8 bases, with 12 bases between them. There are 12 residues in the CDR3. Germline V CDR1 and CDR2: SGHTA, FQGNSA. The CDR3 DNA reads TGTGCCAGCAGCCCAACCAGGGGAGGCTACACCTTC. It encodes CASSPTRGGYTF.

V and J are TRBV24-1 and TRBJ2-1; weak D call: TRBD1 (6 bases). Germline V gene lookup returns CDR1 KGHDR and CDR2 SFDVKD. The CDR3 is 17 residues long. The V end was cut by 4 bases, the J end by 0 bases, with 15 bases between. The CDR3, as DNA: TGTGCCACCAGTGACAGGCTAGGGACAAGCTCCTACAATGAGCAGTTCTTC. Its translation: CATSDRLGTSSYNEQFF.

This clonotype was counted many times. This chain uses TRBV12-3 or TRBV12-4 with TRBJ1-2; D is undetermined. This CDR3 is built from 12 residues. Trimming shortened V by 4 bases and J by 6 bases, and 9 bases separated the two germline ends. The CDR3 DNA reads as TGTGCCAGCAGTTCCCTCGTAAATGGCTACACCTTC. This gives the protein CASSSLVNGYTF.

This chain joins TRBV5-1 and TRBJ2-7; possibly TRBD1 or TRBD2 for D (6 bases each). The CDR3 extends over 14 amino acids. In germline, CDR1 is SGHRS, CDR2 YFSETQ. The V gene lost 7 bases and the J gene lost 3 bases, with 17 bases spanning the gap. In DNA, the CDR3 is TGCGCCAGCGGAGGGGGGACGGGGAGCTACGAGCAGTACTTC. The encoded protein is CASGGGTGSYEQYF.

The chain has TRBV5-1 and TRBJ2-2; the D gene could be TRBD1 or TRBD2 (5 bases each). Per the germline V gene, CDR1 is SGHRS and CDR2 is YFSETQ. The ends were cut back, 4 bases at V and 5 bases at J, with 15 bases in the middle. CDR3 length: 15 amino acids. CDR3 sequence reads: CASSPPGPTTGELFF. In nucleotides, the CDR3 is TGCGCCAGCAGCCCCCCGGGACCCACAACCGGGGAGCTGTTTTTT.

This clonotype was picked up a small number of times. The chain couples TRBV12-3 or TRBV12-4 to TRBJ2-2; a weak D match, TRBD2 (6 bases). V lost 0 bases, J lost 1 base, and 12 bases lay in between. This CDR3 comprises 17 residues. The DNA for the CDR3 is TGTGCCAGCAGTTTAGCGCTGGCTAGCGTGAACACCGGGGAGCTGTTTTTT. It yields the protein CASSLALASVNTGELFF.

In its sample, this clonotype was seen a few times. CDR3 protein: CASKPDRDLNSPLHF. DNA of the CDR3: TGTGCCAGCAAACCGGACAGGGACCTTAATTCACCCCTCCACTTT. V gene TRBV2 combines with J gene TRBJ1-6, with 8 bases identical to TRBD1. Germline V gene lookup returns CDR1 SNHLY and CDR2 FYNNEI. CDR3 size: 15 residues. Germline trimming cut 7 bases from V and 6 bases from J; bases unmatched to any gene: 8. Full variable domain (missing parts from reference TRBV2 and TRBJ1-6): EPEVTQTPSHQVTQMGQEVILRCVPISNHLYFYWYRQILGQKVEFLVSFYNNEISEKSEIFDDQFSVERPDGSNFTLKIRSTKLEDSAMYFCASKPDRDLNSPLHFGNGTRLTVT.

The gene calls are TRBV20-1 and TRBJ1-2; the D is unclear. The CDR3 totals 14 residues. V was clipped by 6 bases and J by 0 bases, with 14 bases between them. CDR1 and CDR2 from the germline V gene are DFQATT and SNEGSKA (reference sequence). For the CDR3, the DNA is TGCAGTGCCCCCCGCGACGGTACTAACTATGGCTACACCTTC. It yields the protein CSAPRDGTNYGYTF.

This clonotype has at least ten counts. At one of its ends the junction is not consistent with the germline gene, which may arise from a read error. J is TRBJ2-2 and V is TRBV5-1; D uncertain. This CDR3 has 15 amino acids. Looked up from germline, CDR1 is SGHRS and CDR2 is YFSETQ. The CDR3 DNA is TGTGCCAGCAGCTTAGTCGCAGGGAACACCGGGGAGCTGTTTTTT. This codes for CASSLVAGNTGELFF.

There are a few counts of this clonotype. V and J are TRBV4-2 and TRBJ2-3; TRBD2 aligns across 11 bases. Germline V gene sequence: CDR1 LGHNA, CDR2 YNFKEQ. Trimming cost V 1 base and J 6 bases; bases outside gene matches: 12. The CDR3 has 18 amino acids. CDR3 nucleotide sequence: TGTGCCAGCAGCCAAGCCTTACTTAGCGGGGGGGATCTGGATACGCAGTATTTT. Its protein is CASSQALLSGGDLDTQYF.

This chain uses TRBV7-9 with TRBJ1-3; TRBD1 might be the D (5 bases). This CDR3 is 16 amino acids long. Trimming pared 8 bases from V and 0 bases from J, leaving 17 bases between. The germline gives CDR1 SEHNR, CDR2 FQNEAQ (reference sequence). CDR3 DNA sequence: TGTGCCAGCCGTCAGGGTCTGTTAAGCTCTGGAAACACCATATATTTT. As protein: CASRQGLLSSGNTIYF.

This clonotype appeared a few times. This chain joins TRBV20-1 and TRBJ2-2; 10 nucleotides match TRBD2. The germline CDR1 and CDR2 sequences are DFQATT and SNEGSKA (reference sequence). This CDR3 spans 16 amino acids. The ends lost 0 bases at V and 8 bases at J; junction bases unmatched: 9. CDR3 sequence (DNA): TGCAGTGCTAGAGATCTGAGCGGGGGGGCGACTGGGGAGCTGTTTTTT. Amino acid sequence: CSARDLSGGATGELFF.

This rearrangement joins TRBV5-6 to TRBJ2-7, with D possibly called TRBD1 or TRBD2 (6 bases each). This CDR3 comprises 15 residues. Per the germline V gene, CDR1 is SGHDT and CDR2 is YYEEEE. The V and J ends lost 4 bases and 4 bases respectively, with 18 bases between them. The CDR3 loop reads CASSKGGRNKYEQYF. The CDR3 bases are TGTGCCAGCAGCAAGGGGGGACGGAATAAATACGAGCAGTACTTC.

This clonotype was observed a handful of times. The V gene is TRBV5-1, the J gene TRBJ2-1, with a tentative D call TRBD1 (5 bases). Trimming removed 7 bases from V and 0 bases from J, with 11 bases in between. The CDR3 consists of 14 residues. CDR1 and CDR2 from the germline V gene are SGHRS and YFSETQ. The CDR3 sequence: CASDPDNSYNEQFF. CDR3 sequence (DNA): TGCGCCAGCGATCCGGACAACTCCTACAATGAGCAGTTCTTC. The complete variable domain, with remaining parts taken from reference TRBV5-1 and TRBJ2-1, reads KAGVTQTPRYLIKTRGQQVTLSCSPISGHRSVSWYQQTPGQGLQFLFEYFSETQRNKGNFPGRFSGRQFSNSRSEMNVSTLELGDSALYLCASDPDNSYNEQFFGPGTRLTVL.

This clonotype was observed a few times. J is TRBJ2-2 and V is TRBV6-2 or TRBV6-3; 8 positions agree with TRBD2. This CDR3 has 16 amino acids. CDR1 and CDR2 (germline): MNHEY, SVGEGT. J gave up 6 bases and V 2 bases, and 8 bases lay outside the gene matches. For the CDR3, the DNA is TGTGCCAGCAGTTACAATTTAGCGGGGACGGCCGGGGAGCTGTTTTTT. Translating gives CASSYNLAGTAGELFF.

This CDR3 is CASSEKGTARRTDTQYF. In DNA, the CDR3 is TGTGCCAGCAGTGAAAAAGGGACAGCCCGACGCACAGATACGCAGTATTTT. V and J are TRBV6-1 and TRBJ2-3; 7 bases are shared with TRBD1. The CDR3 loop spans 17 amino acids. Germline V gene data show CDR1 as MNHNS and CDR2 as SASEGT. V lost 2 bases, J lost 1 base, and 9 bases stayed unmatched.

J is TRBJ2-2 and V is TRBV29-1, with 8 bases identical to TRBD2. V was pared by 3 bases and J by 0 bases, with 3 bases of the junction left unmatched. The CDR3 extends over 15 amino acids. Germline V gene sequence: CDR1 SQVTM, CDR2 ANQGSEA. CDR3 amino acids: CSVDGTSPNTGELFF. CDR3 DNA: TGCAGCGTTGATGGGACTAGTCCGAACACCGGGGAGCTGTTTTTT.

This chain joins TRBV18 and TRBJ1-4; D gene unclear. V gave up 2 bases and J gave up 4 bases, with 5 bases separating them. Germline CDR1 is KGHSH and CDR2 is LQKENI. The CDR3 runs 13 residues. CDR3 in DNA: TGTGCCAGCTCACCAGCCATTAATGAAAAACTGTTTTTT. Protein product: CASSPAINEKLFF.

The rearrangement links TRBV28 to TRBJ2-7; D is possibly TRBD1 or TRBD2 (7 bases each). V lost 10 bases and J 1 base, leaving 17 bases between the germline ends. There are 14 residues in the CDR3. Germline V gene sequence: CDR1 MDHEN, CDR2 SYDVKM. The CDR3 DNA is TGTGCCATCAAACGTCAGGGGGGGTCCTACGAGCAGTACTTC. Protein product: CAIKRQGGSYEQYF.

This clonotype was seen more than once but under ten times. V and J are TRBV13 and TRBJ2-3, with 7 bases matching TRBD1. The CDR3 contains 14 residues. The V segment lost 5 bases and the J segment 4 bases; nucleotides outside the gene matches: 6. CDR1 is PRHDT and CDR2 is FYEKMQ in the germline V gene (reference sequence). The DNA for the CDR3 is TGTGCCAGCAGCGATGACAGGGACGCAGATACGCAGTATTTT. Protein: CASSDDRDADTQYF.

This clonotype was recorded a few times. CDR3: CAISDTSGGRETQYF. The CDR3, as DNA: TGTGCCATCAGTGATACTAGCGGGGGACGAGAGACCCAGTACTTC. The rearrangement links TRBV10-3 to TRBJ2-5; 11 bases match TRBD2. J lost 4 bases, V lost 3 bases, and 4 bases had no gene match. Germline CDR1 ENHRY, CDR2 SYGVKD. The CDR3 covers 15 residues.